Each of the 28 T cell receptor beta chains below was sequenced from the same sample in a study of blood T cell repertoires in COVID-19. TCRdb's copy holds only in-frame clones and misses some; the assay was immunoSEQ multiplex PCR. This sample has almost 70,000 clones, with more than 70% found just once. The sample was peripheral blood. The receptors originated from a human donor in a cohort sampled during active COVID-19.

This chain uses TRBV28 with TRBJ2-3, with TRBD1 matching over 9 bases. J lost 1 base, V lost 6 bases, and 11 bases had no gene match. Germline CDR1 MDHEN, CDR2 SYDVKM. The CDR3 totals 17 residues. The CDR3 loop is CASSLAPTGGGTDTQYF. The CDR3 region has the DNA TGTGCCAGCAGCCTAGCCCCGACAGGGGGGGGCACAGATACGCAGTATTTT.

This clone has a handful of counts. The rearrangement links TRBV30 to TRBJ2-1; the match to TRBD1 covers 8 bases. The CDR3 sequence is 15 residues long. V trimming: 5 bases; J trimming: 3 bases; junction bases outside the gene matches: 9. Germline-derived CDR1 and CDR2 are GTSNPN and SVGIG (reference sequence). The CDR3 DNA reads as TGTGCCTGGGCCCCTGGACAGGGCTTCTACAATGAGCAGTTCTTC. Amino acid sequence: CAWAPGQGFYNEQFF.

A word on this clone: Additional DNA sequences in this sample encode the identical CDR3. This sequence joins TRBV11-3 and TRBJ2-6; 9 nucleotides align to TRBD1. The J segment lost 2 bases and the V segment lost 5 bases, leaving 4 bases of the junction unmatched. Germline V gene sequence: CDR1 SGHNT, CDR2 YENEEA. The CDR3 contains 16 residues. The CDR3 spells CASSPGQGTGANVLTF. As DNA, the CDR3 is TGTGCCAGCAGCCCCGGACAGGGGACTGGGGCCAACGTCCTGACTTTC.

This rearrangement joins TRBV6-6 to TRBJ1-3; TRBD1 agrees at 11 bases. V dropped 7 bases and J dropped 1; count of bases not matched to a gene: 6. This CDR3 region has 16 residues. The germline gives CDR1 MNHNY, CDR2 SVGAGI (reference sequence). The CDR3 nucleotides are TGTGCCAGCATTGGACAGGGGGCGCGTTCTGGAAACACCATATATTTT. Protein sequence: CASIGQGARSGNTIYF.

The genes are TRBV24-1 and TRBJ2-5; 7 positions match TRBD1. The V and J ends lost 2 bases and 3 bases, in that order; junction bases with no gene match: 2. CDR1 and CDR2 (germline): KGHDR, SFDVKD. The CDR3 has 14 residues. The CDR3 here is CATSDSGTEETQYF. In nucleotides, the CDR3 is TGTGCCACCAGTGATTCCGGGACAGAAGAGACCCAGTACTTC.

The chain is built from TRBV28 and TRBJ1-4, with D possibly matching TRBD1 (6 bases). The V end lost 2 bases, the J end lost 4 bases, and 11 bases lay between the germline ends. CDR3 length: 15 residues. Germline values: CDR1 MDHEN, CDR2 SYDVKM. Written as DNA, the CDR3 is TGTGCCAGCAGTTTAAGGACAGTACGTAATGAAAAACTGTTTTTT. Protein: CASSLRTVRNEKLFF.

The chain is built from TRBV2 and TRBJ2-7; D perhaps matches TRBD2 (6 bases). V lost 4 bases to trimming and J lost 3 bases, with 16 bases between them. Germline loops: CDR1 SNHLY, CDR2 FYNNEI. The CDR3 covers 15 residues. Here the CDR3 DNA reads TGTGCCAGCAGTGGGACCGGGGGTCAAGACTACGAGCAGTACTTC. Protein sequence: CASSGTGGQDYEQYF.

The chain links TRBV5-1 to TRBJ2-7; the D gene is possibly TRBD2 (6 bases). Germline assignment: CDR1 SGHRS and CDR2 YFSETQ. The V gene lost 3 bases and the J gene lost 3 bases, with 10 bases spanning the gap. The CDR3 loop spans 13 amino acids. CDR3 protein: CASSSGGDYEQYF. The DNA for the CDR3 is TGCGCCAGCAGCTCGGGCGGGGACTACGAGCAGTACTTC.

The chain joins TRBV6-5 to TRBJ2-5; 10 bases fit TRBD2. V gave up 4 bases and J gave up 2 bases; unmatched junction bases: 4. CDR1 is MNHEY, CDR2 SVGAGI, per germline. The CDR3 is 15 amino acids. The CDR3, as DNA: TGTGCCAGCAGTTCCTCGACTAGCGGGCAAGAGACCCAGTACTTC. Translation gives CASSSSTSGQETQYF.

There are a few counts of this clone. The V call is TRBV7-8, the J call TRBJ2-1; 10 bases align to TRBD2. CDR1 is SGHVS, CDR2 FQNEAQ, per germline. V dropped 4 bases and J dropped 6; count of bases not matched to a gene: 12. This CDR3 has 17 amino acids. The CDR3 region is CASSSPWTSGITNEQFF. CDR3 nucleotides: TGTGCCAGCAGCTCCCCATGGACTAGCGGAATTACCAATGAGCAGTTCTTC.

The gene calls are TRBV6-6 and TRBJ2-5; 10 bases are shared with TRBD2. Germline V gene sequence: CDR1 MNHNY, CDR2 SVGAGI (reference sequence). The CDR3 consists of 15 residues. Trimming removed 0 bases from V and 5 bases from J; junction bases left unmatched: 3. Written as DNA, the CDR3 is TGTGCCAGCAGTTACTCAGCGGGGGGGCTTGAGACCCAGTACTTC. It yields the protein CASSYSAGGLETQYF.

This clone has just one count. The chain employs TRBV3-1 (or the pseudogene TRBV3-2) and TRBJ2-7; D not certain. From germline, CDR1 is LGHDT and CDR2 YNNKEL (reference sequence). CDR3 length: 14 residues. V was shortened by 2 bases and J by 2 bases, with 10 bases between the two germline ends. The CDR3 here is CASSQSGTTYEQYF. DNA of the CDR3: TGTGCCAGCAGCCAAAGTGGCACCACCTACGAGCAGTACTTC.

The chain uses TRBV3-1 (or the pseudogene TRBV3-2) and TRBJ2-2; D perhaps matches TRBD1 (7 bases). CDR1 LGHDT and CDR2 YNNKEL come from the germline V gene (reference sequence). V was clipped by 2 bases and J by 5 bases, with 12 bases between them. This CDR3 has 15 amino acids. CDR3 sequence: CASSQSGGWTGELFF. The CDR3 DNA is TGTGCCAGCAGCCAATCAGGGGGGTGGACCGGGGAGCTGTTTTTT.

The chain uses TRBV29-1 and TRBJ1-5; 8 nucleotides match TRBD1. CDR3 length: 13 residues. CDR1 and CDR2 from the germline V gene are SQVTM and ANQGSEA. V dropped 7 bases and J dropped 3; count of bases not matched to a gene: 5. CDR3 in amino acids: CSALTGVNQPQHF. The CDR3 coding sequence is TGCAGCGCTTTGACAGGGGTCAATCAGCCCCAGCATTTT.

The chain carries TRBV7-8 and TRBJ2-7, with 8 bases lining up with TRBD1. CDR1 is SGHVS and CDR2 is FQNEAQ in the germline V gene. The V and J ends lost 6 bases and 7 bases, in that order; junction bases with no gene match: 14. The CDR3 runs 15 residues. The CDR3 protein is CASSPGQGPYLEQYF. CDR3 DNA sequence: TGTGCCAGCAGTCCCGGACAGGGACCTTATCTAGAGCAGTACTTC.

This chain connects TRBV19 to TRBJ2-3; TRBD1 agrees at 10 bases. V lost 5 bases, J lost 4 bases, and 6 bases stayed unmatched. The V gene's germline CDR1 is LNHDA and CDR2 SQIVND (reference sequence). This CDR3 comprises 15 residues. CDR3 amino acids: CASSFDRGLADTQYF. DNA of the CDR3: TGTGCCAGTAGTTTCGACAGGGGGCTGGCAGATACGCAGTATTTT.

This chain connects TRBV28 to TRBJ1-6; TRBD1 agrees at 7 bases. Germline lookup yields CDR1 MDHEN and CDR2 SYDVKM. The CDR3 is made up of 20 amino acids. The junction had 20 bases not matched to a gene; V was cut back by 5 bases and J by 4 bases. This CDR3 reads CASSPPPLLGGSGYNSPLHF. CDR3 DNA: TGTGCCAGCAGTCCACCCCCTCTTCTAGGGGGCTCAGGATATAATTCACCCCTCCACTTT. Full variable domain (missing parts from reference TRBV28 and TRBJ1-6): DVKVTQSSRYLVKRTGEKVFLECVQDMDHENMFWYRQDPGLGLRLIYFSYDVKMKEKGDIPEGYSVSREKKERFSLILESASTNQTSMYLCASSPPPLLGGSGYNSPLHFGNGTRLTVT.

This clone was counted a single time. The gene calls are TRBV6-5 and TRBJ2-7; 7 bases map to TRBD1. The CDR3 is 14 amino acids. Germline V lookup: CDR1 MNHEY, CDR2 SVGAGI. Losses at the gene ends were 5 bases for V and 4 bases for J; bases not matched to a gene: 8. CDR3 protein: CASSPDREWYEQYF. The DNA for the CDR3 is TGTGCCAGCAGTCCTGACAGGGAGTGGTACGAGCAGTACTTC.

Written as DNA, the CDR3 is TGTGCCAGCAGTTTAGAACGGGGGAGGTCTGGAAACACCATATATTTT. Translation: CASSLERGRSGNTIYF. V and J are TRBV28 and TRBJ1-3; D might be TRBD1 (5 bases). The CDR3 covers 16 residues. Trimming removed 2 bases at V and 1 base at J, with 12 bases between. CDR1 is MDHEN and CDR2 is SYDVKM in the germline V gene.

The chain joins TRBV21-1 to TRBJ2-7; the D segment call TRBD1 is taken from the table without a DNA check. TRBV21-1 is assigned pseudogene status. The CDR3 is 15 residues long. The CDR3 DNA sequence: TGTGCCAGCAGCCACACGGAACAGGATGCCTACGAGCAGTACTTC. This codes for CASSHTEQDAYEQYF.

This clone has a single count. The chain employs TRBV19 and TRBJ2-7; TRBD1 agrees at 10 bases. The CDR3 covers 16 residues. From germline, CDR1 is LNHDA and CDR2 SQIVND (reference sequence). J lost 3 bases, V lost 10 bases, and 15 bases had no gene match. In nucleotides, the CDR3 is TGTGCCACCTCCTACGGGGGCGGACAGGGGGACTACGAGCAGTACTTC. Its protein product is CATSYGGGQGDYEQYF.

This sequence joins TRBV2 and TRBJ2-7; no firm D call. V was pared by 4 bases and J by 0 bases, with 7 bases between. The germline V gene has CDR1 SNHLY and CDR2 FYNNEI. The CDR3 totals 13 residues. The CDR3 region is CASSVEISYEQYF. DNA of the CDR3: TGTGCCAGCAGTGTAGAAATCTCCTACGAGCAGTACTTC.

The chain links TRBV6-1 to TRBJ1-2; the D gene is possibly TRBD1 (5 bases). The CDR3 sequence is 14 residues long. Germline loops: CDR1 MNHNS, CDR2 SASEGT. Trimming removed 2 bases from V and 4 bases from J, with 11 bases in between. The CDR3 is CASSELGRVYGYTF. The CDR3 nucleotides read TGTGCCAGCAGTGAACTGGGCAGGGTCTATGGCTACACCTTC.

The chain combines TRBV28 with TRBJ2-1; 13 nucleotides match TRBD2. CDR3 length equals 15 residues. V shed 5 bases and J 5 bases; nucleotides not matched to a gene: 3. Germline loops: CDR1 MDHEN, CDR2 SYDVKM. Here the CDR3 DNA reads TGTGCCAGCAGTCCGGGGACTAGCGGGAACAATGAGCAGTTCTTC. The encoded protein is CASSPGTSGNNEQFF.

J is TRBJ1-5 and V is TRBV27, with D tentatively TRBD1 (5 bases). The CDR3 has 14 amino acids. Deletions cut 5 bases from V and 6 bases from J, with 14 bases between. The germline gives CDR1 MNHEY, CDR2 SMNVEV (reference sequence). The CDR3 DNA is TGTGCCAGCAGTCAGGGCTCTTATCGTCAGCCCCAGCATTTT. It is translated as CASSQGSYRQPQHF.

CDR3 nucleotide sequence: TGTGCCAGTGGAAGGGGGTGGCAAGAGACCCAGTACTTC. This encodes CASGRGWQETQYF. V is TRBV19 and J is TRBJ2-5; possibly TRBD1 for D (6 bases). V was trimmed by 8 bases and J by 2 bases, leaving 12 bases between them. CDR3 length equals 13 residues. Germline CDR1 is LNHDA and CDR2 is SQIVND (reference sequence).

The rearrangement joins TRBV10-3 to TRBJ2-7; TRBD1 might be the D (6 bases). Per germline, CDR1 ENHRY and CDR2 SYGVKD. The CDR3 loop spans 14 amino acids. Between the trimmed V and J ends, which lost 3 bases and 4 bases, there was a span of 13 bases. The CDR3 sequence is CAISDKVRGYEQYF. CDR3 sequence (DNA): TGTGCCATCAGTGACAAGGTCAGGGGTTACGAGCAGTACTTC.

This clone has a single count. V gene TRBV3-1 (or the pseudogene TRBV3-2) combines with J gene TRBJ2-4; 10 bases agree with TRBD2. V shed 0 bases, J shed 9 bases, and the junction held 8 bases outside the gene matches. CDR1 is LGHDT and CDR2 is YNNKEL in the germline V gene (reference sequence). This CDR3 has 16 amino acids. In nucleotides, the CDR3 is TGTGCCAGCAGCCAAGAGACTAGCGGGTGGGGAGGCATTCAGTACTTC. Translation gives CASSQETSGWGGIQYF.